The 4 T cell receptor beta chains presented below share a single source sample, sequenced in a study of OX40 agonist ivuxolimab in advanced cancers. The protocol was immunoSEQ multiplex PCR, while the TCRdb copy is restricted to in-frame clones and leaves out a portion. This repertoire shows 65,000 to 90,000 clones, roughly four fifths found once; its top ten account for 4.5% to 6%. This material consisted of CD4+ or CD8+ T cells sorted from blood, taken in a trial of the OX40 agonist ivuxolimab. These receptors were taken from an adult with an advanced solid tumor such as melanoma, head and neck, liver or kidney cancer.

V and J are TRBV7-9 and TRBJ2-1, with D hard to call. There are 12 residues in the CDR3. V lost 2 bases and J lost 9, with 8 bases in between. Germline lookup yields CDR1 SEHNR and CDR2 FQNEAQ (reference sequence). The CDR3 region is CASSLSAAEQFF. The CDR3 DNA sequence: TGTGCCAGCAGCTTAAGCGCTGCTGAGCAGTTCTTC.

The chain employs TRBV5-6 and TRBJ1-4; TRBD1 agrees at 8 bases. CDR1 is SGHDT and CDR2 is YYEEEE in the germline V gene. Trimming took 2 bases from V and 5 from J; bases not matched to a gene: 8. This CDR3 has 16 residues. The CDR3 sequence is CASSFVDRAPNEKLFF. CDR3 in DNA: TGTGCCAGCAGCTTTGTGGACAGGGCCCCGAATGAAAAACTGTTTTTT.

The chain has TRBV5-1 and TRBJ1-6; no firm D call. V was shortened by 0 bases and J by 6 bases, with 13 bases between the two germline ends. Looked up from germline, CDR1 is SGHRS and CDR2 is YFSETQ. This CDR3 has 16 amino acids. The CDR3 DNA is TGCGCCAGCAGCTTGGACGGACCTCGTGGTAATTCACCCCTCCACTTT. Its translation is CASSLDGPRGNSPLHF.

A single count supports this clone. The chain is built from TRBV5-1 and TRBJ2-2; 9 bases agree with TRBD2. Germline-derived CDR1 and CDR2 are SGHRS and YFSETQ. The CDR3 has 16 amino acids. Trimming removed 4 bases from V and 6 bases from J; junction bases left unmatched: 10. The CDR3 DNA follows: TGCGCCAGCAGCCAAGGACTAGCGAGGGGCGCCGGGGAGCTGTTTTTT. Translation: CASSQGLARGAGELFF.